These 21 T cell receptor beta chains originate from one sample sequenced in a study of cytomegalovirus exposure and HLA in healthy donors. PCR amplification relied on 60 Vbeta primers (plus 13 Jbeta primers). Sequenced by immunoSEQ multiplex PCR; TCRdb stores in-frame clones only, minus some. The sample records about 180,000 clones, about four fifths being singletons. Sequenced input: PBMCs. The source is a man aged 40-55 years in good health and CMV-seronegative.

V and J are TRBV30 and TRBJ1-2, with 8 bases that match TRBD1. Germline CDR1 is GTSNPN and CDR2 is SVGIG (reference sequence). This CDR3 region has 13 residues. V lost 4 bases to trimming and J lost 4 bases; unmatched junction nucleotides: 5. CDR3 region: CAWKWGTGYGYTF. Here the CDR3 DNA reads TGTGCCTGGAAATGGGGGACAGGCTATGGCTACACCTTC.

The J gene is TRBJ2-7, the V gene TRBV29-1; 8 positions match TRBD2. Germline V lookup: CDR1 SQVTM, CDR2 ANQGSEA. This CDR3 is built from 12 residues. The V gene end was trimmed by 5 bases and the J gene end by 4 bases; junction bases not matched to a gene: 4. This CDR3 is CSVSGSWYEQYF. The CDR3 nucleotides are TGCAGCGTTAGCGGGAGTTGGTACGAGCAGTACTTC.

With regard to this clone: The sample holds other DNA sequences that translate to the same CDR3. The CDR3 loop is CASSPRPNTEAFF. CDR3 bases: TGTGCCAGCAGCCCGCGGCCGAACACTGAAGCTTTCTTT. The chain links TRBV9 to TRBJ1-1, with unresolved D. CDR3 length: 13 amino acids. The V gene lost 4 bases and the J gene lost 1 base, with 8 bases spanning the gap. The germline gives CDR1 SGDLS, CDR2 YYNGEE.

This clone was found once. The CDR3 DNA sequence: TGTGCCAGCAGTTTATATGGCGGGGACTATACGCAGTATTTT. This sequence encodes CASSLYGGDYTQYF. The chain couples TRBV28 to TRBJ2-3, with D perhaps matching TRBD2 (6 bases). Between the trimmed V and J ends, which lost 1 base and 7 bases, there was a span of 12 bases. This CDR3 comprises 14 residues. CDR1 and CDR2 from the germline V gene are MDHEN and SYDVKM.

A few counts support this clone. Other DNA sequences in this specimen translate into the identical CDR3. This chain links TRBV18 with TRBJ2-5; 8 bases are shared with TRBD1. The J segment lost 4 bases and the V segment lost 2 bases, leaving 0 bases of the junction unmatched. CDR1 KGHSH and CDR2 LQKENI come from the germline V gene. The CDR3 is 13 amino acids. The CDR3 region has the DNA TGTGCCAGCTCACCAGGACAGGGAGAGACCCAGTACTTC. Its translation is CASSPGQGETQYF.

Only one count was recorded for this clone. The V gene is TRBV10-3, the J gene TRBJ2-7, with TRBD1 matching over 9 bases. CDR1 and CDR2 (germline): ENHRY, SYGVKD. The junction had 6 bases not matched to a gene; V was cut back by 6 bases and J by 3 bases. The CDR3 consists of 14 residues. The CDR3 spells CAIRGTGKGYEQYF. The CDR3 DNA reads as TGTGCCATCAGGGGGACAGGGAAGGGCTACGAGCAGTACTTC.

As regards this clone: Other DNA sequences of this sample code for an identical CDR3. The rearrangement links TRBV7-3 to TRBJ1-1; weak D call: TRBD1 (5 bases). The CDR3 totals 14 residues. Germline values: CDR1 SGHTA, CDR2 FQGTGA. Trimming pared 2 bases from V and 0 bases from J, leaving 7 bases between. The CDR3 nucleotides are TGTGCCAGCAGCTTAGGGGGGTTGAACACTGAAGCTTTCTTT. Amino acids: CASSLGGLNTEAFF.

V gene TRBV5-4 combines with J gene TRBJ2-5; TRBD1 matches at 9 bases. Trimming took 4 bases from V and 5 from J; bases not matched to a gene: 9. The CDR3 runs to 15 residues. CDR1 is SGHNT, CDR2 YYREEE, per germline (reference sequence). As DNA, the CDR3 is TGTGCCAGCAGCCTAGGCGGGACAGGGTACGAGACCCAGTACTTC. It codes for CASSLGGTGYETQYF.

With regard to this clone: The sample carries other DNA sequences with the same CDR3. V gene TRBV7-3 combines with J gene TRBJ2-1; 14 positions match TRBD2. With V trimmed by 3 bases and J by 6 bases, 1 base remained unmatched. Germline CDR1 is SGHTA and CDR2 is FQGTGA. The CDR3 has 15 amino acids. CDR3 DNA sequence: TGTGCCAGCAGCTTGACTAGCGGGGGGGCCAATGAGCAGTTCTTC. Encoded protein: CASSLTSGGANEQFF.

The chain uses TRBV7-8 and TRBJ2-3, with a tentative D call TRBD2 (6 bases). The germline gives CDR1 SGHVS, CDR2 FQNEAQ. This CDR3 is 11 amino acids long. Trimming shortened V by 3 bases and J by 11 bases, and 9 bases separated the two germline ends. The CDR3 DNA reads as TGTGCCAGCAGCTTCCGGGACTTGCAGTATTTT. Protein: CASSFRDLQYF.

This chain joins TRBV6-5 and TRBJ1-3; D possibly corresponds to TRBD1 (5 bases). The CDR3 consists of 13 residues. In germline, CDR1 is MNHEY, CDR2 SVGAGI. The ends were cut back, 8 bases at V and 3 bases at J, with 11 bases in the middle. CDR3 in amino acids: CASGRVRGNTIYF. In nucleotides, the CDR3 is TGTGCCAGCGGCAGGGTTCGTGGAAACACCATATATTTT.

V and J are TRBV14 and TRBJ2-7; tentative D call: TRBD2 (6 bases). The V gene's germline CDR1 is SGHDN and CDR2 FVKESK. The V end lost 0 bases, the J end lost 0 bases, and 12 bases lay between the germline ends. The CDR3 length is 16 residues. CDR3 coding DNA: TGTGCCAGCAGCCAAGATTGGGGGGAGAGCTCCTACGAGCAGTACTTC. Encoded protein: CASSQDWGESSYEQYF.

This clone was seen once. This chain links TRBV11-2 with TRBJ2-7, with no clear D. Trimming shortened V by 0 bases and J by 3 bases, and 15 bases separated the two germline ends. The CDR3 spans 16 residues. The V gene's germline CDR1 is SGHAT and CDR2 FQNNGV. The CDR3 loop reads CASSLDRTSTVYEQYF. The CDR3 region has the DNA TGTGCCAGCAGCTTAGATCGTACGTCCACGGTCTACGAGCAGTACTTC.

The chain links TRBV7-9 to TRBJ1-1; the match to TRBD1 covers 7 bases. The J segment lost 3 bases and the V segment lost 4 bases, leaving 8 bases of the junction unmatched. Germline CDR1 reads SEHNR; CDR2 reads FQNEAQ (reference sequence). The CDR3 has 15 amino acids. This chain's CDR3 is CASSSNRGGDTEAFF. CDR3 nucleotides: TGTGCCAGCAGCTCAAACAGGGGCGGGGACACTGAAGCTTTCTTT. Full variable domain (missing parts from reference TRBV7-9 and TRBJ1-1): DTGVSQNPRHKITKRGQNVTFRCDPISEHNRLYWYRQTLGQGPEFLTYFQNEAQLEKSRLLSDRFSAERPKGSFSTLEIQRTEQGDSAMYLCASSSNRGGDTEAFFGQGTRLTVV.

The chain uses TRBV5-5 and TRBJ1-1; 7 bases agree with TRBD1. Trimming removed 4 bases from V and 3 bases from J; junction bases left unmatched: 3. The length of the CDR3 is 13 residues. Germline V gene sequence: CDR1 SGHKS, CDR2 YYEKEE (reference sequence). The CDR3 coding sequence is TGTGCCAGCAGCCCGGACAGGCACACTGAAGCTTTCTTT. Protein: CASSPDRHTEAFF.

CDR3: CASSQTTSGGAGNEQFF. In DNA, the CDR3 is TGTGCCAGCAGCCAAACGACTAGCGGGGGGGCGGGAAATGAGCAGTTCTTC. This chain connects TRBV4-2 to TRBJ2-1, with 14 bases aligning to TRBD2. The germline gives CDR1 LGHNA, CDR2 YNFKEQ. J was trimmed by 7 bases and V by 2 bases; bases with no gene match: 7. This CDR3 contains 17 residues.

This clone appeared a few times. The V gene is TRBV19, the J gene TRBJ2-4; D might be TRBD2 (5 bases). Between the trimmed V and J ends, which lost 9 bases and 8 bases, there was a span of 17 bases. CDR1 LNHDA and CDR2 SQIVND come from the germline V gene (reference sequence). The CDR3 has 13 residues. The DNA of the CDR3 is TGTGCCAGCAACCCTCCGGGAAGGGACATTCAGTACTTC. Residues: CASNPPGRDIQYF.

This rearrangement joins TRBV19 to TRBJ1-1; D might be TRBD1 (5 bases). CDR3 size: 13 residues. Trimming shortened V by 6 bases and J by 3 bases, and 11 bases separated the two germline ends. Per the germline V gene, CDR1 is LNHDA and CDR2 is SQIVND (reference sequence). The CDR3 loop reads CASRGGSHTEAFF. The DNA for the CDR3 is TGTGCCAGTAGGGGGGGATCCCACACTGAAGCTTTCTTT.

The rearrangement joins TRBV7-3 to TRBJ2-2; D possibly corresponds to TRBD2 (6 bases). CDR1 is SGHTA and CDR2 is FQGTGA in the germline V gene. CDR3 length equals 18 residues. V lost 5 bases to trimming and J lost 6 bases, with 25 bases between them. The CDR3 nucleotides are TGTGCCAGCAGCCTAGACCCGGGACTTCCTCTGGGTTCCGGGGAGCTGTTTTTT. Its protein is CASSLDPGLPLGSGELFF.

The chain has TRBV18 and TRBJ2-7; no definite D call. The CDR3 loop spans 15 amino acids. Germline V gives CDR1 KGHSH, CDR2 LQKENI. With 1 base removed from V and 0 bases from J, the gap between germline ends came to 10 bases. CDR3 region: CASSPQPGSSYEQYF. The CDR3, as DNA: TGTGCCAGCTCACCACAGCCAGGCTCCTCCTACGAGCAGTACTTC.

The gene calls are TRBV6-1 and TRBJ1-4; the D gene is possibly TRBD1 (5 bases). CDR3 length equals 17 residues. Deletions cut 1 base from V and 2 bases from J, with 14 bases between. Germline assignment: CDR1 MNHNS and CDR2 SASEGT. The DNA of the CDR3 is TGTGCCAGCAGTGAAGTCGCAGGGTGGGCTACTAATGAAAAACTGTTTTTT. It encodes CASSEVAGWATNEKLFF.